The rows below give T cell receptor beta chains drawn from one sample of a study of cytomegalovirus exposure and HLA in healthy donors. Only in-frame clones appear in the TCRdb table, and some are missing; sequencing was by immunoSEQ multiplex PCR. The table lists 100,000 to 150,000 clones, around 70% of them singletons. Sequenced material: PBMCs. The origin of the receptors is a man aged 40-49 years in good health and CMV-seropositive. CDR3s include the opening cysteine and the closing phenylalanine or tryptophan. The D gene is left open where the match is weak. Clone size is shown for a subset of rows, as once, few, many or a class of expanded clone.

D gene	V gene	clone size	J gene	CDR3 DNA	CDR3 protein
NA	TRBV6-1	NA	TRBJ1-3	TGTGCCAGCAGTGACGCCCCCCTCTGGACAGACAACTCTGGAAACACCATATATTTT	CASSDAPLWTDNSGNTIYF
TRBD1	TRBV13	NA	TRBJ1-5	TGTGCCAGCAGCCCCCATCGGACAGGGTGTCAGCCCCAGCATTTT	CASSPHRTGCQPQHF
NA	TRBV19	NA	TRBJ2-6	TGTGCCAGTACCCCAGGGGCTGGGGCCAACGTCCTGACTTTC	CASTPGAGANVLTF
NA	TRBV5-6	few	TRBJ1-2	TGTGCCAGCAGCTTCGGGGAAAACTATGGCTACACCTTC	CASSFGENYGYTF
TRBD2	TRBV2	NA	TRBJ2-5	TGTGCCAGCAGTGAGGGTGCCGGGGGGGCCGGGACCCAGTACTTC	CASSEGAGGAGTQYF
NA	TRBV10-3	NA	TRBJ1-5	TGTGCCATTGGAAAGACCGGGACTTTCGACAGCAATCAGCCCCAGCATTTT	CAIGKTGTFDSNQPQHF
NA	TRBV9	once	TRBJ1-2	TGTGCCAGCAGCGTAGAGGGGGAACAAAATAGTGGCTACACCTTC	CASSVEGEQNSGYTF
NA	TRBV30	NA	TRBJ2-7	TGTGCCTGGAGTGAGGGGTTCTCCTACGAGCAGTACTTC	CAWSEGFSYEQYF
TRBD1	TRBV6-5	NA	TRBJ2-4	TGTGCCAGCAGTTACTGGGGACAGGGAATAAACATTCAGTACTTC	CASSYWGQGINIQYF
TRBD1	TRBV30	NA	TRBJ1-6	TGTGCCTGGAGCTCCGGGACAGGGGGCCGCTCCTATAATTCACCCCTCCACTTT	CAWSSGTGGRSYNSPLHF
TRBD1	TRBV27	NA	TRBJ1-5	TGTGCCAGCAGTGCGGACAGGGGTGATCATCAGCCCCAGCATTTT	CASSADRGDHQPQHF
TRBD2	TRBV7-9	NA	TRBJ2-7	TGTGCCAGCAGCTCCTCGTCTAGCGGGGTGGCCTACGAGCAGTACTTC	CASSSSSSGVAYEQYF
TRBD1	TRBV19	NA	TRBJ2-1	TGTGCCAGTAGTATTAAGGGACAGGGGGTCTACAATGAGCAGTTCTTC	CASSIKGQGVYNEQFF
TRBD2	TRBV18	NA	TRBJ2-1	TGTGCCAGCTCACCAACTAGCGGGCAATACAATGAGCAGTTCTTC	CASSPTSGQYNEQFF
TRBD2	TRBV4-2	NA	TRBJ2-7	TGTGCCAGCAGCCAAGTGGGGACTAGCGGGGAGTACGAGCAGTACTTC	CASSQVGTSGEYEQYF
NA	TRBV4-3	once	TRBJ1-2	TGCGCCAGCAGCCAAGCCAGGGATTATGGCTACACCTTC	CASSQARDYGYTF